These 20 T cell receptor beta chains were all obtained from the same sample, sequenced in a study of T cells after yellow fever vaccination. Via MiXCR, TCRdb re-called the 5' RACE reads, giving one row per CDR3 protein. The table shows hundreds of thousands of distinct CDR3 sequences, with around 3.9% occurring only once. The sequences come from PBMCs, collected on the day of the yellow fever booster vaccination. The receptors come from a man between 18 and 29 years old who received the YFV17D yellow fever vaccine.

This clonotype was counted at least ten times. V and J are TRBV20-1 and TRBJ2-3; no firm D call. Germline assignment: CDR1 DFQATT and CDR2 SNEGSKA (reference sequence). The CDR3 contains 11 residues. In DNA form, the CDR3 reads TGCAGCCGAGCGTGGGGTGATACGCAGTATTTT. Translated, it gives CSRAWGDTQYF.

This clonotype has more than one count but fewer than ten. In DNA form, the CDR3 reads TGTGCCAGCAGCAAAAGGCAGTGGTGCTACGAGCAGTACGTC. This encodes CASSKRQWCYEQYV. V and J are TRBV21-1 and TRBJ2-7. TRBV21-1 is classified as a pseudogene. The CDR3 loop spans 14 amino acids.

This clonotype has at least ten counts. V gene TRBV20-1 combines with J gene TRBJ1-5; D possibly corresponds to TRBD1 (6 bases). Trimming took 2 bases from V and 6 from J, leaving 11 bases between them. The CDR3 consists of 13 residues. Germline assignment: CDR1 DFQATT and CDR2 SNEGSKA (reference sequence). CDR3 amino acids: CSARNRVGQPQHF. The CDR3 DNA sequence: TGCAGTGCTAGAAACAGGGTCGGTCAGCCCCAGCATTTT.

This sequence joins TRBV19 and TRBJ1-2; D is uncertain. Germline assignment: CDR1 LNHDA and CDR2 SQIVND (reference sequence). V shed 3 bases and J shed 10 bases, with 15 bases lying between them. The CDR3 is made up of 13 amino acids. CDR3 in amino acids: CASSIGPGSDYTF. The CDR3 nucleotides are TGTGCCAGTAGTATTGGGCCGGGTTCGGACTACACCTTC.

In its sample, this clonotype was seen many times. The CDR3 region has the DNA TGTGCCAGCAGCTCCGGACAGGGGGCCACTGAAGCTTTCTTT. This translates into CASSSGQGATEAFF. This chain joins TRBV7-2 and TRBJ1-1; 11 positions agree with TRBD1. This CDR3 contains 14 residues. The V gene's germline CDR1 is SGHTA and CDR2 FQGNSA. The V and J ends lost 4 bases and 4 bases, in that order; junction bases with no gene match: 2.

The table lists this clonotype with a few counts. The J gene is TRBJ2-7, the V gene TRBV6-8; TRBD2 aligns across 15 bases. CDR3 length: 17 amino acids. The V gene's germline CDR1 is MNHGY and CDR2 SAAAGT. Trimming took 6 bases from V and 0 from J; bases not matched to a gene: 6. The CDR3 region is CASRWGLAGGSSYEQYF. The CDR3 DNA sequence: TGTGCCAGCAGATGGGGACTAGCGGGGGGTAGCTCCTACGAGCAGTACTTC.

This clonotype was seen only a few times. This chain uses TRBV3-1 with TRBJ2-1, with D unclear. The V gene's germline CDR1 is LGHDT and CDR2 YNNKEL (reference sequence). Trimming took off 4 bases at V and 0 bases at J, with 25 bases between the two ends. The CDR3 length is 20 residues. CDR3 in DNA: TGTGCCAGCAGCCCTCTTCCTGTAAGACCGCCTTCTAGCTCCTACAATGAGCAGTTCTTC. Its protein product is CASSPLPVRPPSSSYNEQFF.

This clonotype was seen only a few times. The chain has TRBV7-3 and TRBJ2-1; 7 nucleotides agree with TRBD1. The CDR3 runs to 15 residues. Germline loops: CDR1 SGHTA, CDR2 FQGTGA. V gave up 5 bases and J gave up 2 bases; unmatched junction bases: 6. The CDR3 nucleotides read TGTGCCAGCAGCAATGACAGGGCGACCTACAATGAGCAGTTCTTC. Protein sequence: CASSNDRATYNEQFF.

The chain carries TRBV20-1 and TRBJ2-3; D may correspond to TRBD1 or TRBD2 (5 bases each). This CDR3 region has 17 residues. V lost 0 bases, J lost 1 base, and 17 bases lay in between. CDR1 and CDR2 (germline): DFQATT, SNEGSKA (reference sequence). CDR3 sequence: CSARDPRTLGRTDTQYF. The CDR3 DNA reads TGCAGTGCTAGAGACCCGAGGACTCTGGGACGCACAGATACGCAGTATTTT.

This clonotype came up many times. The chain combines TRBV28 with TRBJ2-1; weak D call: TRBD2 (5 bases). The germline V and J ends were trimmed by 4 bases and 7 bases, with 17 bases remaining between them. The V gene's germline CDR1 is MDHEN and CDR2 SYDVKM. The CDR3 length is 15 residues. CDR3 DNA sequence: TGTGCCAGCAGTTCCGATCTAGCTCCTGCAAATGAGCAGTTCTTC. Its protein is CASSSDLAPANEQFF.

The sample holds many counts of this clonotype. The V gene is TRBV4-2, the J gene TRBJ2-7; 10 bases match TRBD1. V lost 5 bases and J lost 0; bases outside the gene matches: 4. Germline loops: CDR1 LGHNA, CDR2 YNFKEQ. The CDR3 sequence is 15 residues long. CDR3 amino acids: CASSMDRGDSYEQYF. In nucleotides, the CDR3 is TGTGCCAGCAGCATGGACAGGGGGGACTCCTACGAGCAGTACTTC.

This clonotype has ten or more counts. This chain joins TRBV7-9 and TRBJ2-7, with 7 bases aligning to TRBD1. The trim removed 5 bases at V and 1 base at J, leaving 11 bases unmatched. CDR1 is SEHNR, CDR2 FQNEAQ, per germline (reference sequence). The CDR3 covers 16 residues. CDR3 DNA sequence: TGTGCCAGCAGCCCCCCCGAGACAGGGTGGTCCTACGAGCAGTACTTC. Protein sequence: CASSPPETGWSYEQYF.

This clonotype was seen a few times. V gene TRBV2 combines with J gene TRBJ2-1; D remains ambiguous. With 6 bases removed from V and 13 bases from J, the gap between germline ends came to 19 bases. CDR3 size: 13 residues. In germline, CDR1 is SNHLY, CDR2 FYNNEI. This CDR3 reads CASSKDALPRQFF. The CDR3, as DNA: TGTGCCAGCAGCAAGGACGCCTTGCCAAGACAGTTCTTC.

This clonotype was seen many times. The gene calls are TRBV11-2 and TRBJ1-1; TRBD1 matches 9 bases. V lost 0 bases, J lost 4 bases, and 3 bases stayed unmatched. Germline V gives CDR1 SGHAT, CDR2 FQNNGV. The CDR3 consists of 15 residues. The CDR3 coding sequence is TGTGCCAGCAGCTTAGAATGGGGACAGGGCACTGAAGCTTTCTTT. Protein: CASSLEWGQGTEAFF. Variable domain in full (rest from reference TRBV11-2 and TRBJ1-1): EAGVAQSPRYKIIEKRQSVAFWCNPISGHATLYWYQQILGQGPKLLIQFQNNGVVDDSQLPKDRFSAERLKGVDSTLKIQPAKLEDSAVYLCASSLEWGQGTEAFFGQGTRLTVV.

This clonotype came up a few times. CDR3 sequence: CASSQGSSGNTIYF. The CDR3 DNA reads as TGCGCCAGCAGCCAAGGATCGTCCGGAAACACCATATATTTT. The chain employs TRBV4-3 and TRBJ1-3, with D hard to call. The germline gives CDR1 LGHNA, CDR2 YSLEER. V was trimmed by 1 base and J by 4 bases, leaving 8 bases between them. The CDR3 runs 14 residues.

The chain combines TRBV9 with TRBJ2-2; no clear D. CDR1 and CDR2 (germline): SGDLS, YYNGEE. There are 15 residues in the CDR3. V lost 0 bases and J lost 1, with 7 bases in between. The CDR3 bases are TGTGCCAGCAGCGTAGTCGCTGGGAACACCGGGGAGCTGTTTTTT. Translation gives CASSVVAGNTGELFF.

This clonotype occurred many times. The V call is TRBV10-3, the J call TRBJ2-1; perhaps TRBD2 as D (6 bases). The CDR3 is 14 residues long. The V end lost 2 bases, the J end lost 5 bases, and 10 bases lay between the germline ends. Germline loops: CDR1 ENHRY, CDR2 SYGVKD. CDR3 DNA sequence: TGTGCCATCAGTGAGGATACGGGAGACAATGAGCAGTTCTTC. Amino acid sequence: CAISEDTGDNEQFF.

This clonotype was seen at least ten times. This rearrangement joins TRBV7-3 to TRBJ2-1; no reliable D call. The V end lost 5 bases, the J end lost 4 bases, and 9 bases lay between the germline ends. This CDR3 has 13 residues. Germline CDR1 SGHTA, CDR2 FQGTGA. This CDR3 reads CASSPPPYNEQFF. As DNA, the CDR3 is TGTGCCAGCAGCCCCCCCCCTTACAATGAGCAGTTCTTC.

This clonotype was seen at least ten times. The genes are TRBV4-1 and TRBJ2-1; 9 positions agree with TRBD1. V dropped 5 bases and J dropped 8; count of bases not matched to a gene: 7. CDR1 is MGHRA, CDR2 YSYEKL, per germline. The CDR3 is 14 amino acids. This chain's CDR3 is CASSAGTGFHEQFF. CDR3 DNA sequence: TGCGCCAGCAGCGCCGGGACAGGGTTTCATGAGCAGTTCTTC.

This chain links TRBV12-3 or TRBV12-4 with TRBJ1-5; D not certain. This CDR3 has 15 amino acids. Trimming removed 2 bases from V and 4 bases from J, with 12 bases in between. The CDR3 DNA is TGTGCCAGCAGTTTAACCCATAGGGCAAATCAGCCCCAGCATTTT. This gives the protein CASSLTHRANQPQHF.